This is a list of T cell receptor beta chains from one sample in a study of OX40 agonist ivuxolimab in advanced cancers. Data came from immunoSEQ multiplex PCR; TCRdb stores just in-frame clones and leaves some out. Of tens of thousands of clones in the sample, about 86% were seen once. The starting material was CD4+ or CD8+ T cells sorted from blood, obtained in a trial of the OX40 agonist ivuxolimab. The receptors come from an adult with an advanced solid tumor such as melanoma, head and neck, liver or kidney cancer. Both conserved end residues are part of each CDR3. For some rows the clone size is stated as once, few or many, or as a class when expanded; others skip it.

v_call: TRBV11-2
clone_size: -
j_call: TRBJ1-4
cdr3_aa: CASSPPLGGGEKLFF

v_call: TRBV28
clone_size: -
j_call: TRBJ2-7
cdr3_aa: CASSFNTLRHEQYF

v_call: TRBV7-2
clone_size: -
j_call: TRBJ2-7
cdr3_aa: CASSPRAPGAGGAYEQYF

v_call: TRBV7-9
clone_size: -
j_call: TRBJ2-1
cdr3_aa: CASSLDRAEFITYNEQFF

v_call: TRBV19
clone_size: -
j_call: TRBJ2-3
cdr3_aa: CASSIGGGWVYF

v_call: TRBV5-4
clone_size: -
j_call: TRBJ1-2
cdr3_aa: CASSLDGTEYGYTF

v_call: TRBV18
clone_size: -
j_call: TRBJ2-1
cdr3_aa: CASSPTKEQFF

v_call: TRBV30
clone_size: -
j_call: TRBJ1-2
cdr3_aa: CAWNADRANYGYTF

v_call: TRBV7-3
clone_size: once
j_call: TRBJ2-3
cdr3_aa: CASSSPMTGGTDTQYF

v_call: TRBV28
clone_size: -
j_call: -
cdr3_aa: CASSSAGGEDYEQYF

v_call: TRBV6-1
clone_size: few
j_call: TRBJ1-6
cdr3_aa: CASRPGVGGSLHF

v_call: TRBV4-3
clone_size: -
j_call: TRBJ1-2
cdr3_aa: CASSQDLVAGQLNYGYTF

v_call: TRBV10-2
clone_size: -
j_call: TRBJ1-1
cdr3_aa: CASSDKGGNTEAFF

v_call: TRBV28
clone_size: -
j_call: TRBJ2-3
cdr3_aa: CASIGITDTQYF

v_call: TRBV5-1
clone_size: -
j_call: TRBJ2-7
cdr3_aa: CASSLAGGDYEQYF

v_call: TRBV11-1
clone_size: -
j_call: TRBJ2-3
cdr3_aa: CASSFHSGGTDTQYF

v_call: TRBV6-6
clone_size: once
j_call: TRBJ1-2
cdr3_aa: CATRGLNYGYTF

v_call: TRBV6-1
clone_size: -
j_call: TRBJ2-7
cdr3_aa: CASRISGLVISEQYF

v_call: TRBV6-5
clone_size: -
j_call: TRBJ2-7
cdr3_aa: CASSYRGRNYEQYF

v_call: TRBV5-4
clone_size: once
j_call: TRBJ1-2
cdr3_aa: CASSLAAGSYYGYTF

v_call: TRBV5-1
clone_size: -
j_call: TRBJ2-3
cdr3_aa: CASSLEGQGNTDTQYF

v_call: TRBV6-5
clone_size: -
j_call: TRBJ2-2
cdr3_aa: CASSRGNTGELFF

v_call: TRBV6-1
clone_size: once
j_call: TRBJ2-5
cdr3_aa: CASTRGGETQYF

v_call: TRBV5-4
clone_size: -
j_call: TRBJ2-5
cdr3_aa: CASSPRTGHYQETQYF

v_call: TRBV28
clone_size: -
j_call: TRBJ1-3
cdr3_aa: CASSPRGGRGGNTIYF

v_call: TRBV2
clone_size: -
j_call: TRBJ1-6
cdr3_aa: CASSEARQLNSPLHF

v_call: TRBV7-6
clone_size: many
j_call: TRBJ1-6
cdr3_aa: CASSLATGGSPLHF

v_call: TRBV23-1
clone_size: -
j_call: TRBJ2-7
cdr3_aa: CASRRDRGGISEQYF

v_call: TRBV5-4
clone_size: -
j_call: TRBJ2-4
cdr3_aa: CASSPQGALTKNIQYF

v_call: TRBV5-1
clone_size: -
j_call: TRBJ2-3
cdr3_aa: CASSLEGGAGTDTQYF

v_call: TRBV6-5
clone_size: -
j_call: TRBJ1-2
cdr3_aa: CASSSPGQGRYGYTF

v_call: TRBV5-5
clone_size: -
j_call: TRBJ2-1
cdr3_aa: CASSLASHFLDEQFF